These T cell receptor beta chains were read from a single sample in a study of spatial heterogeneity in lung cancer. In TCRdb, the 5' RACE reads were re-called with MiXCR into one record per CDR3 protein. Counted here are more than 9,000 distinct CDR3 sequences, approximately 6.2% occurring once; the ten biggest clones make up 10%. Material: normal lung tissue next to the tumor, obtained at surgery. The receptor source for this set is a male donor with early-stage non-small cell lung cancer. Each CDR3 is given with its conserved first and last residue. Each record gives: D gene, J gene, V gene, clone size, CDR3 protein, CDR3 DNA. A D gene is named only where the DNA matches it firmly. The size of a clone is reported for some rows only, either as once, few or many, or as a class for expanded clones.

d_gene: TRBD2
j_gene: TRBJ2-1
v_gene: TRBV27
abundance: many
CDR3aa: CASSPRTSGFYSYNEQFF
CDR3nt: TGTGCCAGCAGTCCAAGGACTAGCGGATTTTACTCCTACAATGAGCAGTTCTTC

d_gene: TRBD1
j_gene: TRBJ2-1
v_gene: TRBV7-2
abundance: .
CDR3aa: CASSKTGYEQFF
CDR3nt: TGTGCCAGCAGCAAGACAGGGTATGAGCAGTTCTTC

d_gene: .
j_gene: TRBJ1-1
v_gene: TRBV29-1
abundance: many
CDR3aa: CSVAPGWGMNTEAFF
CDR3nt: TGCAGCGTTGCCCCTGGGTGGGGAATGAACACTGAAGCTTTCTTT

d_gene: .
j_gene: TRBJ1-6
v_gene: TRBV25-1
abundance: many
CDR3aa: CASSDAIVTPLHF
CDR3nt: TGTGCCAGCAGTGATGCGATTGTAACACCCCTCCACTTT

d_gene: TRBD2
j_gene: TRBJ2-4
v_gene: TRBV7-9
abundance: many
CDR3aa: CASSTTGLAGEGAKNIQYF
CDR3nt: TGTGCCAGCAGCACTACGGGACTAGCGGGAGAGGGAGCCAAAAACATTCAGTACTTC

d_gene: TRBD2
j_gene: TRBJ2-7
v_gene: TRBV5-1
abundance: many
CDR3aa: CASSLGLTSGRTYEQYF
CDR3nt: TGCGCCAGCAGCTTGGGACTAACTAGCGGGCGTACCTACGAGCAGTACTTC

d_gene: TRBD2
j_gene: TRBJ2-2
v_gene: TRBV4-3
abundance: medium-sized
CDR3aa: CASSQDRTSGSNTGELFF
CDR3nt: TGCGCCAGCAGCCAAGATCGGACTAGCGGGTCGAACACCGGGGAGCTGTTTTTT

d_gene: TRBD2
j_gene: TRBJ2-3
v_gene: TRBV20-1
abundance: many
CDR3aa: CSARDILAGATDTQYF
CDR3nt: TGCAGTGCTAGAGATATCCTAGCGGGAGCAACAGATACGCAGTATTTT

d_gene: TRBD2
j_gene: TRBJ2-1
v_gene: TRBV29-1
abundance: many
CDR3aa: CSLTGAGRGEQFF
CDR3nt: TGCAGCCTCACTGGGGCAGGGAGGGGTGAGCAGTTCTTC

d_gene: TRBD2
j_gene: TRBJ2-7
v_gene: TRBV5-1
abundance: .
CDR3aa: CASSLTSGSYEQYF
CDR3nt: TGCGCCAGCAGCTTGACTAGCGGGAGCTACGAGCAGTACTTC

d_gene: .
j_gene: TRBJ2-1
v_gene: TRBV12-3/TRBV12-4
abundance: many
CDR3aa: CASSLSSYNEQFF
CDR3nt: TGTGCCAGCAGCCTATCCTCCTACAATGAGCAGTTCTTC

d_gene: .
j_gene: TRBJ2-2
v_gene: TRBV5-1
abundance: few
CDR3aa: CASSLGPGHPNTGELFF
CDR3nt: TGCGCCAGCAGCTTGGGACCTGGCCATCCGAACACCGGGGAGCTGTTTTTT

d_gene: TRBD2
j_gene: TRBJ2-2
v_gene: TRBV7-8
abundance: many
CDR3aa: CASSPLAGGMNTGELFF
CDR3nt: TGTGCCAGCAGCCCTCTAGCGGGAGGGATGAACACCGGGGAGCTGTTTTTT

d_gene: .
j_gene: TRBJ1-5
v_gene: TRBV7-2
abundance: many
CDR3aa: CASSAGRRNQPQHF
CDR3nt: TGTGCCAGCAGCGCGGGACGGCGCAATCAGCCCCAGCATTTT

d_gene: .
j_gene: TRBJ2-1
v_gene: TRBV29-1
abundance: .
CDR3aa: CSVAGAQEQFF
CDR3nt: TGCAGCGTTGCAGGGGCCCAGGAGCAGTTCTTC

d_gene: .
j_gene: TRBJ2-5
v_gene: TRBV18
abundance: medium-sized
CDR3aa: CASSGNPQETQYF
CDR3nt: TGTGCCAGCTCCGGGAACCCTCAAGAGACCCAGTACTTC

d_gene: TRBD1
j_gene: TRBJ2-3
v_gene: TRBV5-1
abundance: .
CDR3aa: CASSHRGGGPEGPDTQYF
CDR3nt: TGCGCCAGCAGCCACCGAGGGGGCGGACCTGAGGGCCCAGATACGCAGTATTTT

d_gene: TRBD1
j_gene: TRBJ1-2
v_gene: TRBV5-1
abundance: many
CDR3aa: CASSYGTGGANYGYTF
CDR3nt: TGCGCCAGCAGCTACGGGACAGGGGGCGCAAACTATGGCTACACCTTC

d_gene: TRBD2
j_gene: TRBJ2-3
v_gene: TRBV27
abundance: many
CDR3aa: CASSLSGRASDTQYF
CDR3nt: TGTGCCAGCAGTTTATCCGGGAGGGCGTCAGATACGCAGTATTTT

d_gene: .
j_gene: TRBJ1-3
v_gene: TRBV11-2
abundance: medium-sized
CDR3aa: CASSLETGISGNTIYF
CDR3nt: TGTGCCAGCAGCTTAGAAACAGGGATTTCTGGAAACACCATATATTTT

d_gene: TRBD1
j_gene: TRBJ2-7
v_gene: TRBV29-1
abundance: many
CDR3aa: CSARGLLYEQYF
CDR3nt: TGCAGTGCGAGGGGGCTCCTCTACGAGCAGTACTTC

d_gene: .
j_gene: TRBJ2-7
v_gene: TRBV20-1
abundance: many
CDR3aa: CSARDGTLSYEQYF
CDR3nt: TGCAGTGCTAGAGACGGGACACTATCCTACGAGCAGTACTTC

d_gene: TRBD2
j_gene: TRBJ2-7
v_gene: TRBV7-6
abundance: .
CDR3aa: CASSLPTSREQYF
CDR3nt: TGTGCCAGCAGCTTACCGACTAGCCGCGAGCAGTACTTC

d_gene: .
j_gene: TRBJ1-1
v_gene: TRBV29-1
abundance: large
CDR3aa: CSVEPRPRTEAFF
CDR3nt: TGCAGCGTTGAACCTCGACCCAGGACTGAAGCTTTCTTT

d_gene: TRBD1
j_gene: TRBJ1-2
v_gene: TRBV12-3/TRBV12-4
abundance: .
CDR3aa: CASSSYRQGYYGYTF
CDR3nt: TGTGCCAGCAGCTCCTACCGACAGGGGTACTATGGCTACACCTTC

d_gene: .
j_gene: TRBJ2-2
v_gene: TRBV6-2/TRBV6-3
abundance: .
CDR3aa: CASRSVRGGDTGELFF
CDR3nt: TGTGCCAGCAGATCCGTCAGGGGGGGAGACACCGGGGAGCTGTTTTTT

d_gene: .
j_gene: TRBJ2-5
v_gene: TRBV19
abundance: medium-sized
CDR3aa: CASSTGSQETQYF
CDR3nt: TGTGCCAGTAGTACCGGGAGTCAAGAGACCCAGTACTTC

d_gene: TRBD2
j_gene: TRBJ2-7
v_gene: TRBV3-1
abundance: many
CDR3aa: CASSRSVSGTNEQYF
CDR3nt: TGTGCCAGCAGCCGATCGGTCTCCGGGACTAACGAGCAGTACTTC

d_gene: TRBD2
j_gene: TRBJ2-3
v_gene: TRBV5-1
abundance: few
CDR3aa: CASSQTSGRSTDTQYF
CDR3nt: TGCGCCAGCAGCCAGACTAGCGGGAGGAGCACAGATACGCAGTATTTT

d_gene: TRBD1
j_gene: TRBJ1-5
v_gene: TRBV2
abundance: many
CDR3aa: CASSPGTGNSNQPQHF
CDR3nt: TGTGCCAGCAGCCCCGGGACAGGGAATAGCAATCAGCCCCAGCATTTT

d_gene: .
j_gene: TRBJ2-7
v_gene: TRBV29-1
abundance: medium-sized
CDR3aa: CSVVGRGSEQYF
CDR3nt: TGCAGCGTTGTTGGCCGGGGAAGCGAGCAGTACTTC

d_gene: .
j_gene: TRBJ1-2
v_gene: TRBV2
abundance: .
CDR3aa: CASSEQGRNYGYTF
CDR3nt: TGTGCCAGCAGTGAACAGGGGAGGAACTATGGCTACACCTTC

d_gene: .
j_gene: TRBJ2-2
v_gene: TRBV6-2/TRBV6-3
abundance: many
CDR3aa: CASQGASRGGELFF
CDR3nt: TGTGCCAGCCAAGGGGCCTCCCGGGGCGGGGAGCTGTTTTTT

d_gene: .
j_gene: TRBJ2-2
v_gene: TRBV5-1
abundance: .
CDR3aa: CASSLDAGANTGELFF
CDR3nt: TGCGCCAGCAGCTTGGATGCAGGGGCGAACACCGGGGAGCTGTTTTTT

d_gene: .
j_gene: TRBJ2-7
v_gene: TRBV5-1
abundance: many
CDR3aa: CASRGGLSYEQYF
CDR3nt: TGCGCCAGTAGGGGCGGCCTCTCCTACGAGCAGTACTTC

d_gene: .
j_gene: TRBJ1-5
v_gene: TRBV27
abundance: many
CDR3aa: CASSLSRLRGPQPQHF
CDR3nt: TGTGCCAGCAGTTTATCGCGGTTACGGGGGCCTCAGCCCCAGCATTTT

d_gene: TRBD2
j_gene: TRBJ2-1
v_gene: TRBV4-3
abundance: many
CDR3aa: CASSRSSGYNEQFF
CDR3nt: TGCGCCAGCAGCCGATCTAGCGGATACAATGAGCAGTTCTTC

d_gene: TRBD1
j_gene: TRBJ1-2
v_gene: TRBV6-1
abundance: few
CDR3aa: CASSETGGAYGYTF
CDR3nt: TGTGCCAGCAGTGAGACAGGGGGCGCCTATGGCTACACCTTC

d_gene: .
j_gene: TRBJ2-1
v_gene: TRBV25-1
abundance: many
CDR3aa: CASSEGNEQFF
CDR3nt: TGTGCCAGCAGTGAAGGCAATGAGCAGTTCTTC

d_gene: .
j_gene: TRBJ2-4
v_gene: TRBV20-1
abundance: many
CDR3aa: CSARDTPSIQYF
CDR3nt: TGCAGTGCTAGAGATACTCCGAGCATTCAGTACTTC

d_gene: .
j_gene: TRBJ1-1
v_gene: TRBV27
abundance: many
CDR3aa: CASHTGLYTEAFF
CDR3nt: TGTGCCAGCCACACGGGCCTGTACACTGAAGCTTTCTTT

d_gene: TRBD1
j_gene: TRBJ1-1
v_gene: TRBV30
abundance: many
CDR3aa: CAWSWDSEAFF
CDR3nt: TGTGCCTGGAGTTGGGACAGCGAAGCTTTCTTT

d_gene: TRBD1
j_gene: TRBJ2-2
v_gene: TRBV7-2
abundance: many
CDR3aa: CASSNRGSFDSGELFF
CDR3nt: TGTGCCAGCAGCAACAGGGGCAGTTTCGACTCCGGGGAGCTGTTTTTT

d_gene: .
j_gene: TRBJ2-5
v_gene: TRBV7-6
abundance: few
CDR3aa: CASSSSQGQETQYF
CDR3nt: TGTGCCAGCAGCTCGTCCCAGGGACAAGAGACCCAGTACTTC

d_gene: TRBD1
j_gene: TRBJ2-1
v_gene: TRBV18
abundance: many
CDR3aa: CASSHPTGEHNEQFF
CDR3nt: TGTGCCAGCTCACATCCGACAGGGGAGCACAATGAGCAGTTCTTC

d_gene: .
j_gene: TRBJ1-1
v_gene: TRBV14
abundance: few
CDR3aa: CASSQDVVGKAFF
CDR3nt: TGTGCCAGCAGCCAAGATGTGGTAGGCAAAGCTTTCTTT

d_gene: .
j_gene: TRBJ2-4
v_gene: TRBV3-1
abundance: few
CDR3aa: CASSQDLRGNIQYF
CDR3nt: TGTGCCAGCAGCCAAGATTTAAGGGGAAACATTCAGTACTTC

d_gene: TRBD2
j_gene: TRBJ2-7
v_gene: TRBV7-6
abundance: many
CDR3aa: CASSSSGTSGLQYF
CDR3nt: TGTGCCAGCAGCTCCTCCGGGACTAGCGGTTTGCAGTACTTC

d_gene: .
j_gene: TRBJ2-1
v_gene: TRBV7-2
abundance: many
CDR3aa: CASSSPRGLVNEQFF
CDR3nt: TGTGCCAGCAGCTCGCCCAGGGGCCTGGTCAATGAGCAGTTCTTC

d_gene: .
j_gene: TRBJ2-1
v_gene: TRBV7-2
abundance: .
CDR3aa: CASLTSVSSYNEQFF
CDR3nt: TGTGCCAGCCTCACCAGCGTTAGCTCCTACAATGAGCAGTTCTTC

d_gene: TRBD1
j_gene: TRBJ2-7
v_gene: TRBV10-1
abundance: many
CDR3aa: CASSETGTGNEQYF
CDR3nt: TGCGCCAGCAGTGAGACCGGGACAGGGAACGAGCAGTACTTC

d_gene: .
j_gene: TRBJ2-1
v_gene: TRBV20-1
abundance: many
CDR3aa: CSARMGAGSSYNEQFF
CDR3nt: TGCAGTGCTAGGATGGGTGCGGGGAGCTCCTACAATGAGCAGTTCTTC

d_gene: TRBD2
j_gene: TRBJ2-5
v_gene: TRBV12-3/TRBV12-4
abundance: .
CDR3aa: CASSPGGLAGRETQYF
CDR3nt: TGTGCCAGCAGTCCAGGGGGACTAGCGGGAAGAGAGACCCAGTACTTC

d_gene: TRBD2
j_gene: TRBJ2-3
v_gene: TRBV9
abundance: many
CDR3aa: CASSPRISGGGPSTDTQYF
CDR3nt: TGTGCCAGCAGCCCCCGTATTAGCGGGGGAGGTCCCTCCACAGATACGCAGTATTTT

d_gene: .
j_gene: TRBJ2-4
v_gene: TRBV7-9
abundance: .
CDR3aa: CASSLEVSTSLAKNIQYF
CDR3nt: TGTGCCAGCAGCTTAGAAGTCTCGACATCCCTAGCCAAAAACATTCAGTACTTC

d_gene: TRBD2
j_gene: TRBJ2-1
v_gene: TRBV12-3/TRBV12-4
abundance: many
CDR3aa: CASRKSGSNYNEQFF
CDR3nt: TGTGCCAGCAGAAAAAGCGGGAGCAACTACAATGAGCAGTTCTTC

d_gene: .
j_gene: TRBJ1-1
v_gene: TRBV25-1
abundance: large
CDR3aa: CASSSRSQRNTEAFF
CDR3nt: TGTGCCAGCAGCTCCCGTTCCCAGAGGAACACTGAAGCTTTCTTT

d_gene: .
j_gene: TRBJ2-2
v_gene: TRBV12-3/TRBV12-4
abundance: medium-sized
CDR3aa: CASSLSGVAGELFF
CDR3nt: TGTGCCAGCAGTTTATCCGGGGTTGCCGGGGAGCTGTTTTTT

d_gene: TRBD1
j_gene: TRBJ1-5
v_gene: TRBV7-9
abundance: medium-sized
CDR3aa: CASSHGQGEGPQHF
CDR3nt: TGTGCCAGCAGCCACGGACAGGGCGAGGGGCCCCAGCATTTT